These 18 T cell receptor beta chains originate from one sample sequenced in a study of CD8 T cells in Susac syndrome. Reverse transcription used roughly 0.45 to 1 ug RNA and random hexamers. TCRdb passed the immunoSEQ multiplex PCR reads through MiXCR, listing each CDR3 protein once. The table shows about 200,000 distinct CDR3 sequences, with around 95% occurring only once. Sequencing was carried out using CD4+ T cells from PBMCs. All receptors derive from a human donor in good health.

The chain couples TRBV15 to TRBJ2-3; no clear D gene. The CDR3 loop spans 13 amino acids. V was clipped by 1 base and J by 6 bases, with 8 bases between them. CDR1 and CDR2 from the germline V gene are LNHNV and YYDKDF (reference sequence). Written as DNA, the CDR3 is TGTGCCACCAGCAGAGTCTCCCCCGATACGCAGTATTTT. It translates to CATSRVSPDTQYF.

The chain has TRBV30 and TRBJ2-7; D is perhaps TRBD1 (6 bases). Germline loops: CDR1 GTSNPN, CDR2 SVGIG (reference sequence). The CDR3 is 14 residues long. The germline V and J ends were trimmed by 1 base and 0 bases, with 10 bases remaining between them. The CDR3 protein is CAWSGTAVSYEQYV. CDR3 bases: TGTGCCTGGAGTGGGACAGCAGTCTCCTACGAGCAGTACGTC.

The V and J genes are TRBV30 and TRBJ1-5; D is undetermined. The CDR3 sequence is 14 residues long. Trimming removed 2 bases at V and 6 bases at J, with 14 bases between. Germline CDR1 GTSNPN, CDR2 SVGIG (reference sequence). The CDR3 loop is CAWSPNPTVQPQHF. In nucleotides, the CDR3 is TGTGCCTGGAGTCCTAATCCCACGGTTCAGCCCCAGCATTTT.

The chain links TRBV7-3 to TRBJ2-5, with D possibly TRBD2 on 6 matching bases. The CDR3 covers 14 residues. From germline, CDR1 is SGHTA and CDR2 FQGTGA. V shed 4 bases and J shed 5 bases, with 14 bases lying between them. In nucleotides, the CDR3 is TGTGCCAGCAGCTCGGGACTGGCAGGGGAGACCCAGTACTTC. This codes for CASSSGLAGETQYF.

This clonotype was seen more than once but under ten times. V is TRBV18 and J is TRBJ2-7; D might be TRBD1 or TRBD2, each matching 5 bases. This CDR3 comprises 14 residues. Per germline, CDR1 KGHSH and CDR2 LQKENI. Trimming removed 3 bases at V and 0 bases at J, with 9 bases between. The CDR3 DNA reads as TGTGCCAGCTCACCGAGTGGGGGCTCCTACGAGCAGTACGTC. It codes for CASSPSGGSYEQYV.

The gene calls are TRBV12-3 or TRBV12-4 and TRBJ2-2; D may be TRBD2 (6 bases). The ends were cut back, 6 bases at V and 4 bases at J, with 12 bases in the middle. This CDR3 comprises 14 residues. The CDR3 DNA follows: TGTGCCAGCAGACCGGGACTCGGCACCGGGGAGCTGTTTTTT. Its translation: CASRPGLGTGELFF.

This rearrangement joins TRBV18 to TRBJ2-1; D perhaps matches TRBD2 (5 bases). Germline V CDR1 and CDR2: KGHSH, LQKENI. The CDR3 covers 14 residues. V lost 2 bases to trimming and J lost 6 bases, with 11 bases between them. The DNA of the CDR3 is TGTGCCAGCTCACCAGGGAGCGAAACCAATGAGCAGTTCTTC. Amino acid sequence: CASSPGSETNEQFF. The full variable domain, completed using reference TRBV18 and TRBJ2-1, is NAGVMQNPRHLVRRRGQEARLRCSPMKGHSHVYWYRQLPEEGLKFMVYLQKENIIDESGMPKERFSAEFPKEGPSILRIQQVVRGDSAAYFCASSPGSETNEQFFGPGTRLTVL.

Written as DNA, the CDR3 is TGCAGTGCTGGGACAGGGGACTATGGCTACACCTTC. Amino acid sequence: CSAGTGDYGYTF. The V and J genes are TRBV20-1 and TRBJ1-2; 10 bases fit TRBD1. The CDR3 totals 12 residues. Germline CDR1 is DFQATT and CDR2 is SNEGSKA (reference sequence). J lost 3 bases, V lost 5 bases, and 0 bases had no gene match.

J is TRBJ2-7 and V is TRBV6-1, with D possibly matching TRBD2 (5 bases). Per germline, CDR1 MNHNS and CDR2 SASEGT. The CDR3 spans 14 residues. Trimming left V 6 bases short and J 3 bases short, with 15 bases between. The CDR3 here is CASRDLEGRYEQYV. The CDR3 nucleotides read TGTGCCAGCAGGGACCTCGAGGGCCGCTACGAGCAGTACGTC.

The chain combines TRBV13 with TRBJ2-4, with D perhaps matching TRBD1 or TRBD2 (5 bases each). Germline CDR1 is PRHDT and CDR2 is FYEKMQ (reference sequence). With 5 bases removed from V and 8 bases from J, the gap between germline ends came to 19 bases. The length of the CDR3 is 15 residues. CDR3 in DNA: TGTGCCAGCAGCCCCCTCGGGTTTCGGGGCGACATTCAGTACTTC. It yields the protein CASSPLGFRGDIQYF.

The J gene is TRBJ1-1, the V gene TRBV19; D gene uncertain. Germline CDR1 LNHDA, CDR2 SQIVND (reference sequence). The germline V and J ends were trimmed by 1 base and 1 base, with 7 bases remaining between them. The CDR3 spans 14 residues. CDR3 nucleotides: TGTGCCAGTAGTATAGGTCGGGGGAACACTGAAGCTTTCTTT. Its protein product is CASSIGRGNTEAFF.

V usage is TRBV4-2 and J usage is TRBJ2-2; TRBD1 matches at 8 bases. The CDR3 totals 18 residues. Germline V CDR1 and CDR2: LGHNA, YNFKEQ. V dropped 5 bases and J dropped 1; count of bases not matched to a gene: 12. In nucleotides, the CDR3 is TGTGCCAGCAGCGCCCAGACGACCGGGACAGGGAACACCGGGGAGCTGTTTTTT. Its translation is CASSAQTTGTGNTGELFF.

The rearrangement joins TRBV7-9 to TRBJ1-2; maybe TRBD1 (6 bases). V was trimmed by 2 bases and J by 6 bases, leaving 13 bases between them. This CDR3 has 14 residues. Germline CDR1 SEHNR, CDR2 FQNEAQ (reference sequence). The CDR3 protein is CASSLNWAGDGYTF. CDR3 DNA: TGTGCCAGCAGCTTAAATTGGGCAGGGGATGGCTACACCTTC.

The chain employs TRBV24-1 and TRBJ2-3; 9 positions agree with TRBD2. The CDR3 loop spans 16 amino acids. Germline trimming cut 3 bases from V and 0 bases from J; bases unmatched to any gene: 3. The V gene's germline CDR1 is KGHDR and CDR2 SFDVKD. The CDR3 nucleotides read TGTGCCACCAGTGATCAAACTAGCGGGAGCACAGATACGCAGTATTTT. It specifies CATSDQTSGSTDTQYF.

This clonotype has only one observation. This chain connects TRBV29-1 to TRBJ2-3; 7 positions agree with TRBD2. Germline loops: CDR1 SQVTM, CDR2 ANQGSEA. There are 12 residues in the CDR3. Trimming removed 8 bases from V and 1 base from J; junction bases left unmatched: 3. Here the CDR3 reads CSLAGGTDTQYF. The CDR3 nucleotides are TGCAGCCTTGCGGGGGGCACAGATACGCAGTATTTT.

This rearrangement joins TRBV12-3 or TRBV12-4 to TRBJ2-1; 11 positions match TRBD2. V shed 7 bases, J shed 10 bases, and the junction held 9 bases outside the gene matches. The CDR3 loop spans 14 amino acids. The CDR3 reads CASTIAGGPREQFF. DNA of the CDR3: TGTGCCAGCACCATAGCGGGAGGGCCTCGGGAGCAGTTCTTC.

The rearrangement links TRBV12-3 or TRBV12-4 to TRBJ1-1, with 9 positions matching TRBD1. The CDR3 is 15 amino acids. The V and J ends lost 6 bases and 0 bases, in that order; junction bases with no gene match: 5. The CDR3 DNA is TGTGCCAGCAGGGGGGACAGGGCACTGAACACTGAAGCTTTCTTT. It specifies CASRGDRALNTEAFF.

V is TRBV12-3 or TRBV12-4 and J is TRBJ1-2; D may be TRBD1 (6 bases). Trimming removed 4 bases at V and 6 bases at J, with 15 bases between. This CDR3 has 14 residues. CDR3 nucleotides: TGTGCCAGCAGTTACTTTAACAGGGTCCATGGCTACACCTTC. Protein product: CASSYFNRVHGYTF.